The 13 T cell receptor beta chains listed next were all sequenced from one sample in a study of vaccination and CD4 T cells after COVID-19. Oncomine TCR Beta short-read sequencing was applied to DNA from cultured CD4+ T cells. Using its own MiXCR run on the PCR reads, TCRdb lists one record per CDR3 protein. The table includes 8,000 or so distinct CDR3 sequences, about 48% detected once. Specified treatment: roughly ten-day PBMC culture with coronavirus spike peptide pools or control peptides (ViraFEST assay). From the unexposed donor, CD4+ T cells were collected ahead of the COVID-19 pandemic (2011-2018). The antigens of these receptors remain unknown. Material: CD4+ T cells from blood, cultured in vitro. All receptors derive from a human donor in good health.

This chain uses TRBV12-3 or TRBV12-4 with TRBJ2-5; 7 bases are a match to TRBD1. The J segment lost 4 bases and the V segment lost 7 bases, leaving 9 bases of the junction unmatched. CDR3 length equals 14 residues. DNA for the CDR3: TGTGCCAGCACTCGAGGGGGCTCGCGAGAGACCCAGTACTTC. Its protein product is CASTRGGSRETQYF.

The chain joins TRBV18 to TRBJ2-7, with D perhaps being TRBD1 or TRBD2 (6 bases each). Germline CDR1 and CDR2: KGHSH and LQKENI. V was cut by 8 bases and J by 4 bases, with 15 bases left in between. There are 13 residues in the CDR3. For the CDR3, the DNA is TGTGCCAGCCGCGGGACCACAGGGTACGAGCAGTACTTC. Its protein product is CASRGTTGYEQYF.

This clonotype was seen a handful of times. The V call is TRBV19, the J call TRBJ1-1; no clear D. This CDR3 has 13 amino acids. V lost 3 bases and J 0 bases, leaving 5 bases between the germline ends. CDR1 LNHDA and CDR2 SQIVND come from the germline V gene (reference sequence). The CDR3 protein is CASSITVNTEAFF. In nucleotides, the CDR3 is TGTGCCAGTAGTATCACAGTGAACACTGAAGCTTTCTTT.

The V and J genes are TRBV10-1 and TRBJ2-2, with D possibly matching TRBD1 (5 bases). Germline V gene lookup returns CDR1 WNHNN and CDR2 SYGVQD (reference sequence). V lost 2 bases to trimming and J lost 8 bases, with 6 bases between them. CDR3 length equals 12 residues. This CDR3 is CASSEPGGELFF. Written as DNA, the CDR3 is TGCGCCAGCAGTGAGCCAGGGGGGGAGCTGTTTTTT.

The genes are TRBV2 and TRBJ1-5; D is unresolved. CDR1 is SNHLY and CDR2 is FYNNEI in the germline V gene. The V and J ends lost 1 base and 0 bases respectively, with 10 bases between them. This CDR3 is 16 amino acids long. In DNA form, the CDR3 reads TGTGCCAGCAGTGAAGAATCAGTTTATAGCAATCAGCCCCAGCATTTT. Residues: CASSEESVYSNQPQHF.

This clonotype was counted only a few times. The CDR3 coding sequence is TGTGCCAGCAGCCTACAGGGGAGGGCCGCAGATACGCAGTATTTT. The encoded protein is CASSLQGRAADTQYF. The genes are TRBV6-1 and TRBJ2-3, with D perhaps assigned TRBD1 or TRBD2 (7 bases each). With 6 bases removed from V and 4 bases from J, the gap between germline ends came to 17 bases. Germline V CDR1 and CDR2: MNHNS, SASEGT. The CDR3 has 15 amino acids.

The CDR3 DNA follows: TGTGCCAGCAGCTTCTACTTAGGTTCCTACGAGCAGTACTTC. It translates to CASSFYLGSYEQYF. The rearrangement links TRBV11-2 to TRBJ2-7, with D hard to call. CDR1 is SGHAT, CDR2 FQNNGV, per germline. V lost 3 bases and J lost 1, with 10 bases in between. The CDR3 spans 14 residues.

The CDR3: CASSVTGTGEGEQYF. The CDR3 DNA reads as TGTGCCAGCAGCGTAACCGGGACAGGAGAGGGCGAGCAGTACTTC. V usage is TRBV9 and J usage is TRBJ2-7; 8 bases are shared with TRBD1. CDR3 length: 15 amino acids. Trimming took 1 base from V and 6 from J; bases not matched to a gene: 9. Germline CDR1 reads SGDLS; CDR2 reads YYNGEE.

The chain links TRBV19 to TRBJ1-1; 9 bases match TRBD1. V gave up 5 bases and J gave up 4 bases; unmatched junction bases: 11. Per the germline V gene, CDR1 is LNHDA and CDR2 is SQIVND (reference sequence). The CDR3 sequence is 16 residues long. The CDR3, as DNA: TGTGCCAGTAGTCCCCGGAGGACAGGGGAGTTCACTGAAGCTTTCTTT. Amino acid sequence: CASSPRRTGEFTEAFF.

This clonotype occurred a few times. The chain is built from TRBV11-2 and TRBJ2-5; no definite D call. From germline, CDR1 is SGHAT and CDR2 FQNNGV. The ends were cut back, 1 base at V and 1 base at J, with 19 bases in the middle. CDR3 length equals 18 residues. In DNA, the CDR3 is TGTGCCAGCAGCTTAGTAGTTTTAGGCTCCGTACTCCAAGAGACCCAGTACTTC. Its protein is CASSLVVLGSVLQETQYF.

The chain combines TRBV27 with TRBJ2-7, with 8 positions matching TRBD1. From germline, CDR1 is MNHEY and CDR2 SMNVEV (reference sequence). There are 14 residues in the CDR3. The V gene end was trimmed by 1 base and the J gene end by 4 bases; junction bases not matched to a gene: 3. The chain's CDR3 is CASSLWTGSYEQYF. The CDR3 DNA is TGTGCCAGCAGTTTATGGACAGGGTCTTACGAGCAGTACTTC.

This clonotype was picked up a small number of times. This chain links TRBV15 with TRBJ1-2; D might be TRBD1 (5 bases). Germline loops: CDR1 LNHNV, CDR2 YYDKDF (reference sequence). The V gene lost 1 base and the J gene lost 4 bases, with 16 bases spanning the gap. The CDR3 loop spans 16 amino acids. The CDR3, as DNA: TGTGCCACCAGCAGAGGCCGGGTCAGGGAAGGCTATGGCTACACCTTC. Amino acid sequence: CATSRGRVREGYGYTF. Filled out from reference TRBV15 and TRBJ1-2, the complete variable domain reads DAMVIQNPRYQVTQFGKPVTLSCSQTLNHNVMYWYQQKSSQAPKLLFHYYDKDFNNEADTPDNFQSRRPNTSFCFLDIRSPGLGDTAMYLCATSRGRVREGYGYTFGSGTRLTVV.

The chain uses TRBV7-9 and TRBJ1-3, with D uncertain. The germline CDR1 and CDR2 sequences are SEHNR and FQNEAQ (reference sequence). The CDR3 extends over 16 amino acids. Trimming stripped 5 bases from V and 1 base from J, with 15 bases between. The CDR3 nucleotides are TGTGCCAGCAGCCAACGCGGACGGCCTTCTGGAAACACCATATATTTT. Residues: CASSQRGRPSGNTIYF.